The sequence of this T cell receptor (beta chain) was determined in a study of Ad26.COV2.S vaccination and SARS-CoV-2 variants. General study points: Spike-specific TCR breadth was greater after Ad26.COV2.S than placebo.

Produced via immunoSEQ multiplex PCR; TCRdb's table is partial and in-frame only. This table holds roughly 150,000 clones, more than 80% found once. The CDR3 runs to 14 residues. The germline V gene encodes CDR1 MDHEN and CDR2 SYDVKM. The V gene end was trimmed by 4 bases and the J gene end by 4 bases; junction bases not matched to a gene: 4. As regards this clone: Its antigen is not known.

The chain has TRBV28 and TRBJ1-3, with TRBD1 matching 7 bases. The starting material was peripheral blood, obtained after recovery from COVID-19. The clonotype originates from a human donor who had recovered from COVID-19. In nucleotides, the CDR3 is TGTGCCAGCAGTTCAACAGGGGTCGGAAACACCATATATTTT. Translated, it gives CASSSTGVGNTIYF.